These 19 T cell receptor beta chains came from one sample sequenced in a study of CD8+ T cells in alopecia areata. Investigators isolated RNA and reverse transcribed it into cDNA to act as the sequencing template. Clones were read by immunoSEQ multiplex PCR, and TCRdb kept only the in-frame ones, dropping some. The sample lists about 110,000 clones; around 55% were seen once. Sequencing input: CD8+ T cells sorted from blood. These receptors were collected from a human donor in good health.

V gene TRBV7-6 combines with J gene TRBJ2-3; 9 positions match TRBD2. V lost 1 base, J lost 1 base, and 0 bases stayed unmatched. Germline V gene sequence: CDR1 SGHVS, CDR2 FNYEAQ. This CDR3 is built from 15 residues. CDR3 region: CASSLGLAGTDTQYF. DNA of the CDR3: TGTGCCAGCAGCTTAGGACTAGCGGGCACAGATACGCAGTATTTT.

The sample holds many counts of this clone. The chain links TRBV28 to TRBJ2-4; D remains ambiguous. Trimming shortened V by 2 bases and J by 7 bases, and 15 bases separated the two germline ends. Germline CDR1 is MDHEN and CDR2 is SYDVKM. CDR3 length: 15 amino acids. Here the CDR3 reads CASSLRRTTRNIQYF. CDR3 DNA sequence: TGTGCCAGCAGTTTAAGGCGTACCACCCGGAACATTCAGTACTTC.

The chain recombines TRBV5-1 with TRBJ2-7; perhaps TRBD1 as D (5 bases). Trimming removed 2 bases at V and 0 bases at J, with 9 bases between. The CDR3 has 14 residues. The germline CDR1 and CDR2 sequences are SGHRS and YFSETQ. The CDR3, as DNA: TGCGCCAGCAGCTTCCGACAGAGCTCCTACGAGCAGTACTTC. It translates to CASSFRQSSYEQYF.

J is TRBJ2-5 and V is TRBV10-3, with D perhaps matching TRBD2 (5 bases). Germline V lookup: CDR1 ENHRY, CDR2 SYGVKD. The CDR3 sequence is 18 residues long. V gave up 3 bases and J gave up 4 bases, with 24 bases separating them. CDR3 sequence reads: CAISEKAHSPSKAETQYF. The CDR3 DNA follows: TGTGCCATCAGTGAAAAGGCCCACTCCCCTAGCAAGGCAGAGACCCAGTACTTC.

This clone has a single count. The V call is TRBV5-6, the J call TRBJ2-7; D not certain. The CDR3 contains 13 residues. V was trimmed by 0 bases and J by 5 bases, leaving 9 bases between them. Germline lookup yields CDR1 SGHDT and CDR2 YYEEEE. CDR3: CASSLGVRDEQYF. The CDR3 DNA reads TGTGCCAGCAGCTTGGGGGTTAGGGACGAGCAGTACTTC.

The table lists this clone with many counts. The rearrangement uses TRBV28 and TRBJ1-4, with a tentative D call TRBD1 (5 bases). This CDR3 region has 17 residues. The germline V gene encodes CDR1 MDHEN and CDR2 SYDVKM. The ends were cut back, 6 bases at V and 0 bases at J, with 17 bases in the middle. Here the CDR3 DNA reads TGTGCCAGCAGACACTCGGGACGGTTCGCAACTAATGAAAAACTGTTTTTT. Translating gives CASRHSGRFATNEKLFF.

This rearrangement joins TRBV5-6 to TRBJ2-2, with TRBD2 matching over 8 bases. Germline V gene sequence: CDR1 SGHDT, CDR2 YYEEEE. Trimming cost V 6 bases and J 4 bases; bases outside gene matches: 8. The CDR3 spans 15 residues. The CDR3, as DNA: TGTGCCAGCAACCTCGGGGGGGCAGGCACCGGGGAGCTGTTTTTT. As protein: CASNLGGAGTGELFF.

This clone was observed a handful of times. V and J are TRBV5-6 and TRBJ1-2; tentative D call: TRBD1 (5 bases). CDR1 is SGHDT, CDR2 YYEEEE, per germline. This CDR3 region has 14 residues. Deletions cut 0 bases from V and 8 bases from J, with 14 bases between. CDR3 in DNA: TGTGCCAGCAGCTTGGGATCGGGGCGCGAAGGCTACACCTTC. It translates to CASSLGSGREGYTF.

This clone was detected many times. The chain joins TRBV7-9 to TRBJ1-6, with 8 positions matching TRBD1. The CDR3 length is 14 residues. V lost 5 bases to trimming and J lost 9 bases; unmatched junction nucleotides: 6. Germline V CDR1 and CDR2: SEHNR, FQNEAQ (reference sequence). In DNA, the CDR3 is TGTGCCAGCAGCCCGGACAGGGAATCTTCACCCCTCCACTTT. Its translation: CASSPDRESSPLHF.

This clone has just one count. The genes are TRBV4-1 and TRBJ2-5; D is undetermined. Germline V CDR1 and CDR2: MGHRA, YSYEKL. Trimming left V 3 bases short and J 7 bases short, with 9 bases between. The CDR3 length is 12 residues. For the CDR3, the DNA is TGCGCCAGCAGCCAGGTAGCAGGGACCCAGTACTTC. This codes for CASSQVAGTQYF.

The rearrangement joins TRBV29-1 to TRBJ1-2; D perhaps matches TRBD1 (6 bases). Trimming cost V 2 bases and J 2 bases, with 12 bases left between them. Germline V gene lookup returns CDR1 SQVTM and CDR2 ANQGSEA. This CDR3 contains 14 residues. The DNA for the CDR3 is TGCAGCGTTGAAAGGGGGGCGCAGAACTATGGCTACACCTTC. Protein: CSVERGAQNYGYTF.

V is TRBV15 and J is TRBJ1-2; D is uncertain. The germline V gene encodes CDR1 LNHNV and CDR2 YYDKDF (reference sequence). CDR3 length: 13 residues. V was pared by 3 bases and J by 4 bases, with 9 bases between. As DNA, the CDR3 is TGTGCCACCAGCAGTCCCCCGACCTATGGCTACACCTTC. This translates into CATSSPPTYGYTF.

The rearrangement uses TRBV6-4 and TRBJ2-2; 10 nucleotides line up with TRBD1. The CDR3 extends over 15 amino acids. Germline V lookup: CDR1 MRHNA, CDR2 SNTAGT. V lost 5 bases to trimming and J lost 5 bases; unmatched junction nucleotides: 5. Here the CDR3 reads CASSSGTGVTGELFF. The CDR3, as DNA: TGTGCCAGCAGTTCCGGGACAGGGGTAACCGGGGAGCTGTTTTTT.

This clone was detected only a few times. V is TRBV4-1 and J is TRBJ2-3; 10 bases align to TRBD2. The CDR3 contains 17 residues. The V gene's germline CDR1 is MGHRA and CDR2 YSYEKL. J gave up 3 bases and V 0 bases, and 6 bases lay outside the gene matches. The CDR3 loop reads CASSQEERGGVTDTQYF. The CDR3 DNA reads as TGCGCCAGCAGCCAAGAGGAGCGGGGGGGAGTGACAGATACGCAGTATTTT.

The chain links TRBV13 to TRBJ1-1, with D tentatively TRBD1 (5 bases). CDR1 is PRHDT, CDR2 FYEKMQ, per germline (reference sequence). The CDR3 spans 13 residues. V gave up 3 bases and J gave up 4 bases, with 9 bases separating them. CDR3 in amino acids: CASSLGRGTEAFF. CDR3 DNA sequence: TGTGCCAGCAGCTTGGGGCGGGGCACTGAAGCTTTCTTT.

In its sample, this clone was seen a few times. The chain combines TRBV21-1 with TRBJ2-7; TRBD2 is taken as the D call from the table, unchecked against the DNA. TRBV21-1 is an annotated pseudogene. The CDR3 covers 18 residues. CDR3 loop: CASSKPGRVAAHLYEQYF. The CDR3 coding sequence is TGTGCCAGCAGCAAACCTGGCCGGGTAGCGGCTCACCTCTACGAGCAGTACTTC.

This clone has just a few counts. The chain couples TRBV29-1 to TRBJ1-5; D is perhaps TRBD1 (5 bases). The V and J ends lost 0 bases and 2 bases respectively, with 11 bases between them. This CDR3 has 15 residues. Germline lookup yields CDR1 SQVTM and CDR2 ANQGSEA. CDR3 bases: TGCAGCGTTGAAGAAGGGGCGGGGGGCAATCAGCCCCAGCATTTT. Translating gives CSVEEGAGGNQPQHF.

Only a few counts were recorded for this clone. This sequence joins TRBV30 and TRBJ1-5; the D is unclear. CDR3 length: 13 residues. CDR1 and CDR2 (germline): GTSNPN, SVGIG (reference sequence). V lost 0 bases, J lost 7 bases, and 10 bases lay in between. This CDR3 is CAWSVLGSQPQHF. CDR3 bases: TGTGCCTGGAGTGTTTTGGGAAGCCAGCCCCAGCATTTT.

The V and J genes are TRBV9 and TRBJ2-7; 9 bases agree with TRBD1. The trim removed 0 bases at V and 5 bases at J, leaving 3 bases unmatched. Germline CDR1 SGDLS, CDR2 YYNGEE. The CDR3 has 14 residues. The CDR3 region is CASSVVQGAHEQYF. For the CDR3, the DNA is TGTGCCAGCAGCGTAGTACAGGGGGCGCACGAGCAGTACTTC.